This TCR beta chain appears in the sequencing data of a study of T cells in narcolepsy. At the level of the study: Patients with NT1 or NT2 and healthy control donors were enrolled.

General observations from the study: Autoreactive HCRT-specific and TRIB2-specific clonotypes were marked in same-patient CSF-versus-blood CD4+ comparisons.

Libraries were prepared by immunoSEQ multiplex PCR; TCRdb keeps only in-frame clonotypes and omits some of them. Of about 27,000 clones listed, around nine tenths are singletons. As to this clone: Its target is not known.

The length of the CDR3 is 15 residues. The V gene's germline CDR1 is SNHLY and CDR2 FYNNEI. Trimming removed 7 bases from V and 0 bases from J; junction bases left unmatched: 5. The clonotype originates from a human donor with narcolepsy. Sequences were obtained from CD45RA- memory CD4+ T cells from PBMCs. This chain links TRBV2 with TRBJ2-1; 8 bases fit TRBD2. In nucleotides, the CDR3 is TGTGCCAGCACCCTGGGACTAGGCTCCTACAATGAGCAGTTCTTC. Residues: CASTLGLGSYNEQFF.